This T cell receptor (beta chain) was recorded in a study of metastatic and nonmetastatic thyroid tumors. As for the study in general: Repertoire data that came from the blood and tumor or nodule tissue of malignant and benign thyroid patients were compared. Study conclusions and caveats: Within blood and tumor, benign nodules reportedly had significantly lower TCR beta diversity than malignant thyroid tumors did.

No patient had received any treatment before thyroid surgery. With MiXCR, TCRdb called clones anew from the PCR reads. The profile shows around 12,000 clones, 30% to 35% of them singletons. This clone was counted only a few times. What it recognizes is unknown. Trimming took 2 bases from V and 3 from J, leaving 7 bases between them. CDR3 length: 13 residues. CDR1 and CDR2 from the germline V gene are MNHEY and SMNVEV (reference sequence). This chain connects TRBV27 to TRBJ1-2; a possible D gene is TRBD1 (6 bases). Sequencing input: tumor tissue. This sequence originates from a female donor with papillary thyroid cancer or a benign thyroid nodule (not recorded which). Some clones in this sample may be carry-over from other donors' samples. CDR3 region: CASSLDRHYGYTF. DNA for the CDR3: TGTGCCAGCAGTTTAGACAGGCACTATGGCTACACCTTC.